This is a list of T cell receptor beta chains from one sample in a study of cytomegalovirus exposure and HLA in healthy donors. The method was immunoSEQ multiplex PCR; TCRdb's version includes in-frame clones alone and lacks a portion of them. The sample has under 150,000 clones; about three quarters are singletons. Sequences were obtained from PBMCs. Receptors originate from a woman between 35 and 50 years old in good health and CMV-seronegative. Both conserved end residues are part of each CDR3. A D gene is named only where the DNA matches it firmly.

d_call | j_call | v_call | cdr3_aa | cdr3_nt
. | TRBJ1-1 | TRBV5-1 | CASKRPSQDTEAFF | TGCGCCAGCAAACGGCCGAGTCAGGACACTGAAGCTTTCTTT
TRBD1 | TRBJ2-7 | TRBV19 | CASSKQGMSYEQYF | TGTGCCAGTAGTAAACAGGGGATGTCCTACGAGCAGTACTTC
TRBD1 | TRBJ1-1 | TRBV2 | CASTDREPTEAFF | TGTGCCAGCACAGACAGGGAGCCCACTGAAGCTTTCTTT
. | TRBJ1-5 | TRBV19 | CASSTRLDQPQHF | TGTGCCAGTAGTACCCGACTGGATCAGCCCCAGCATTTT
TRBD2 | TRBJ2-3 | TRBV7-3 | CASSQLAGGGTDTQYF | TGTGCCAGCAGCCAACTAGCGGGGGGGGGCACAGATACGCAGTATTTT
TRBD2 | TRBJ2-1 | TRBV11-1 | CASSLDSSGGDEQFF | TGTGCCAGCAGCTTAGATTCTAGCGGGGGGGATGAGCAGTTCTTC
TRBD2 | TRBJ2-7 | TRBV7-2 | CASSLVIGLASYEQYF | TGTGCCAGCAGCTTAGTTATCGGACTAGCCTCCTACGAGCAGTACTTC
TRBD2 | TRBJ2-5 | TRBV27 | CASSLVAGGRETQYF | TGTGCCAGCAGTTTGGTAGCGGGAGGACGGGAGACCCAGTACTTC
TRBD2 | TRBJ2-1 | TRBV18 | CASSLSGGSYEQFF | TGTGCCAGCTCACTTAGCGGGGGGAGCTATGAGCAGTTCTTC
TRBD1 | TRBJ1-5 | TRBV27 | CASSNQQGPHQPQHF | TGTGCCAGCAGTAACCAACAGGGGCCGCATCAGCCCCAGCATTTT
. | TRBJ1-2 | TRBV10-3 | CAIRVGATDTNYGYTF | TGTGCCATCCGGGTAGGGGCTACCGACACTAACTATGGCTACACCTTC